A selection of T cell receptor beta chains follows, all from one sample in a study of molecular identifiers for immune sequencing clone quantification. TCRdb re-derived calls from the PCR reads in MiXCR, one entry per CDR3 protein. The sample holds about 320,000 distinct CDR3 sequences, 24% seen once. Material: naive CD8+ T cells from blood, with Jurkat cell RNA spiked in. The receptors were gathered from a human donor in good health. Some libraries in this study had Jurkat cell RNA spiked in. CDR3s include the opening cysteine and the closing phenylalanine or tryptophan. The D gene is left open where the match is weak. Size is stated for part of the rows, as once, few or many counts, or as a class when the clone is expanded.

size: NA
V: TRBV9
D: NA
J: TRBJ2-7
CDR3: CASIGGKRYEQYF
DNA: TGTGCCAGCATCGGGGGAAAGCGCTACGAGCAGTACTTC

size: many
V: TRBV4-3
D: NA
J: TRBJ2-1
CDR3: CASSQSRLSYNEQFF
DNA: TGCGCCAGCAGCCAAAGCAGACTCTCCTACAATGAGCAGTTCTTC

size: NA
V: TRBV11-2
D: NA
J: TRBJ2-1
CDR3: CASSLGWEAVFF
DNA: TGTGCCAGCAGCTTAGGCTGGGAAGCTGTATTCTTC

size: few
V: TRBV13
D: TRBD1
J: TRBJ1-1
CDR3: CASSYRDRFEDTGAFF
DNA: TGTGCCAGCAGCTACAGGGACAGATTTGAGGACACTGGAGCTTTCTTT

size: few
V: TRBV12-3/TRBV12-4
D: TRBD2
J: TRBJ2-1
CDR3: CASRAGVEQFF
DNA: TGTGCCAGCAGAGCGGGAGTGGAGCAGTTCTTC

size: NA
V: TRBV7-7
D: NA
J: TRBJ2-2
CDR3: CASSHSPRAANTGELFF
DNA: TGTGCCAGCAGCCATAGCCCCAGGGCTGCGAACACCGGGGAGCTGTTTTTT

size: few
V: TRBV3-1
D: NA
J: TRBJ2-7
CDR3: CASSQEGGIVGEQYF
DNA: TGTGCCAGCAGCCAAGAGGGGGGCATCGTGGGTGAGCAGTACTTC

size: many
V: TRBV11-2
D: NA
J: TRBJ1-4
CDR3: CASSPEVLARNEKLFF
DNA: TGTGCCAGCAGCCCCGAAGTCCTCGCCCGGAATGAAAAACTGTTTTTT

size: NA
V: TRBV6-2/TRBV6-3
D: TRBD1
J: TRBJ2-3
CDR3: CASSYQDRVTDTQYF
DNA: TGTGCCAGCAGTTACCAAGACAGGGTCACAGATACGCAGTATTTT

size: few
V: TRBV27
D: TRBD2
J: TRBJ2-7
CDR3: CASSLSGGSSYEQYF
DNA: TGTGCCAGCAGTTTATCCGGCGGGAGCTCCTACGAGCAGTACTTC

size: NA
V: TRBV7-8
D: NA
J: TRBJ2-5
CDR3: CASSPRRRETQYF
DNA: TGTGCCAGCAGCCCCCGCCGCAGAGAGACCCAGTACTTC

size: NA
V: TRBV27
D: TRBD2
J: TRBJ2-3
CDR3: CASSPEAGGTDTQYF
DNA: TGTGCCAGCAGTCCCGAGGCGGGGGGCACAGATACGCAGTATTTT

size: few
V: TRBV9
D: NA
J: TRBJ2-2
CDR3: CASSVDGASTGELFF
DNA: TGTGCCAGCAGCGTTGACGGGGCGAGCACCGGGGAGCTGTTTTTT

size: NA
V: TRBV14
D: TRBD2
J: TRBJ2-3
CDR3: CASSQDFGLAVGDTQYF
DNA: TGTGCCAGCAGCCAAGATTTTGGCCTAGCGGTAGGAGATACGCAGTATTTT

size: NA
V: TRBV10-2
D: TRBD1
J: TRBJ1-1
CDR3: CASSVQGTNTEAFF
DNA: TGCGCCAGCAGTGTACAGGGGACGAACACTGAAGCTTTCTTT

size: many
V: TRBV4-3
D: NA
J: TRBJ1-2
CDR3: CASSQGQANYGYTF
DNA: TGCGCCAGCAGCCAAGGACAGGCCAACTATGGCTACACCTTC

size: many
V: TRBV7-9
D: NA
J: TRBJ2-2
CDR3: CASSLVPGELFF
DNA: TGTGCCAGCAGCTTAGTGCCCGGGGAGCTGTTTTTT

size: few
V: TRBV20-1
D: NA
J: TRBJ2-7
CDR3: CSARVSGYEQYF
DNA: TGCAGTGCTAGGGTTTCGGGATACGAGCAGTACTTC

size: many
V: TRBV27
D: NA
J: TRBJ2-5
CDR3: CASSLSYQETQYF
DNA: TGTGCCAGCAGTTTATCTTACCAAGAGACCCAGTACTTC

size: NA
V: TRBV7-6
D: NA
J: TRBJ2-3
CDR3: CASSLPERALTDTQYF
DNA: TGTGCCAGCAGCTTACCCGAGAGGGCCCTCACAGATACGCAGTATTTT

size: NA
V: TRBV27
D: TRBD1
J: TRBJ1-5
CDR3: CASSLQGVNNQPQHF
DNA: TGTGCCAGCAGTTTACAGGGGGTTAACAATCAGCCCCAGCATTTT

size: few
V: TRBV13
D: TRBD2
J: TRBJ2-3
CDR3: CASSEVSGRVQYF
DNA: TGTGCCAGCAGCGAGGTCAGCGGGAGGGTTCAGTATTTT

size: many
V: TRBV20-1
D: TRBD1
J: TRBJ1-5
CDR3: CSAGQGLGQPQHF
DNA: TGCAGTGCGGGACAGGGACTGGGTCAGCCCCAGCATTTT

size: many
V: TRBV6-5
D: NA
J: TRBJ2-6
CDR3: CASRPGLISGANVLTF
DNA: TGTGCCAGCAGACCCGGACTTATCTCTGGGGCCAACGTCCTGACTTTC

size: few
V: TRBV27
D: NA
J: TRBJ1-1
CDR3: CASLPAGQLNTEAFF
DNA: TGTGCCAGCCTTCCCGCCGGGCAGTTGAACACTGAAGCTTTCTTT

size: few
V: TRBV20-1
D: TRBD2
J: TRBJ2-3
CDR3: CSASSVWLAGADTQYF
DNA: TGCAGTGCTAGTTCGGTCTGGCTAGCGGGAGCAGATACGCAGTATTTT

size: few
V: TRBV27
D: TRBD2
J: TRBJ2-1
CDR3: CATGLAGGAEQFF
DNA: TGTGCCACCGGACTAGCGGGAGGGGCTGAGCAGTTCTTC